A selection of T cell receptor beta chains follows, all from one sample in a study of OX40 agonist ivuxolimab in advanced cancers. Only in-frame clones appear in the TCRdb table, and some are missing; sequencing was by immunoSEQ multiplex PCR. Here the sample spans about 54,000 clones, roughly 81% being singletons. The material was CD4+ or CD8+ T cells sorted from blood, obtained in a trial of the OX40 agonist ivuxolimab. Every receptor here comes from an adult with an advanced solid tumor such as melanoma, head and neck, liver or kidney cancer. Each CDR3 is given with its conserved first and last residue. A D gene is named only where the DNA matches it firmly. Not all rows give a size; the values are once, few, many and, for expanded clones, a class.

d_gene | j_gene | v_gene | len | abundance | CDR3aa | CDR3nt
TRBD1 | TRBJ2-2 | TRBV28 | 17 | NA | CASSSLTGTGLVGELFF | TGTGCCAGCAGTTCGCTAACCGGGACAGGGTTGGTCGGGGAGCTGTTTTTT
NA | TRBJ2-2 | TRBV19 | 16 | NA | CASTPEGQIYTGELFF | TGTGCCAGTACTCCCGAAGGACAGATATACACCGGGGAGCTGTTTTTT
NA | TRBJ2-1 | TRBV7-2 | 13 | NA | CASSLDGNNEQFF | TGTGCCAGCAGCTTAGACGGGAACAATGAGCAGTTCTTC
TRBD1 | TRBJ2-7 | TRBV28 | 15 | NA | CASSSYRGDSYEQYF | TGTGCCAGCAGTTCCTACAGGGGCGACTCCTACGAGCAGTACTTC
NA | TRBJ2-7 | TRBV7-2 | 14 | NA | CASSGRLGEYEQYF | TGTGCCAGCAGCGGGAGGCTGGGGGAGTACGAGCAGTACTTC
NA | TRBJ1-2 | TRBV6-5 | 13 | few | CASSFTTYTGYTF | TGTGCCAGCAGTTTCACGACCTATACTGGCTACACCTTC
NA | TRBJ2-6 | TRBV25-1 | 15 | NA | CASSDSGAGANVLTF | TGTGCCAGCAGTGATTCGGGAGCCGGGGCCAACGTCCTGACTTTC
NA | TRBJ1-6 | TRBV5-1 | 13 | NA | CASSADHNSPLHF | TGCGCCAGCAGCGCGGACCATAATTCACCCCTCCACTTT
TRBD2 | TRBJ2-7 | TRBV30 | 15 | NA | CAWSVLAGVYHEQYF | TGTGCCTGGAGTGTACTAGCGGGAGTGTACCACGAGCAGTACTTC
NA | TRBJ1-2 | TRBV19 | 13 | NA | CASSIGVRNGYTF | TGTGCCAGTAGTATCGGGGTGAGGAATGGCTACACCTTC
TRBD2 | TRBJ2-1 | TRBV6-5 | 15 | NA | CASSYSGLAGAEQFF | TGTGCCAGCAGTTATTCGGGACTAGCGGGAGCAGAGCAGTTCTTC
NA | TRBJ2-5 | TRBV6-5 | 11 | NA | CASSAQETQYF | TGTGCCAGCTCGGCACAAGAGACCCAGTACTTC
NA | TRBJ1-5 | TRBV19 | 14 | NA | CASSISGPGGTQHF | TGTGCCAGTAGTATCTCTGGCCCCGGGGGGACCCAGCATTTT
NA | TRBJ1-1 | TRBV11-3 | 13 | once | CASRSGQGTEAFF | TGTGCCAGCAGATCGGGCCAAGGGACTGAAGCTTTCTTT
TRBD2 | TRBJ2-2 | TRBV27 | 16 | NA | CASSFRGGRHTGELFF | TGTGCCAGCAGTTTTCGAGGCGGGAGACACACCGGGGAGCTGTTTTTT
NA | TRBJ1-4 | TRBV6-5 | 14 | NA | CASSPGTRNEKLFF | TGTGCCAGCAGCCCCGGGACGAGGAATGAAAAACTGTTTTTT
TRBD2 | TRBJ2-3 | TRBV10-2 | 17 | NA | CASSESSSGYNTDTQYF | TGCGCCAGCAGTGAGTCAAGTAGCGGGTATAACACAGATACGCAGTATTTT
TRBD1 | TRBJ1-1 | TRBV6-1 | 13 | few | CASSVDRDSEAFF | TGTGCCAGCAGTGTGGACAGGGACTCTGAAGCTTTCTTT
NA | TRBJ2-7 | TRBV7-6 | 13 | NA | CASSRTDSYEQYF | TGTGCCAGCAGTCGAACAGACTCCTACGAGCAGTACTTC
NA | TRBJ1-1 | TRBV5-1 | 13 | NA | CASSLEQGAEAFF | TGCGCCAGCAGCTTGGAACAAGGGGCTGAAGCTTTCTTT
TRBD2 | TRBJ2-2 | TRBV9 | 13 | NA | CASSVAGTGELFF | TGTGCTAGCAGCGTAGCGGGGACAGGGGAGCTGTTTTTT
NA | TRBJ2-3 | TRBV19 | 15 | NA | CASSIAGRGTDTQYF | TGTGCCAGTAGTATAGCCGGGAGAGGGACAGATACGCAGTATTTT
NA | TRBJ2-3 | TRBV19 | 16 | NA | CASSIDRGTSGDTQYF | TGTGCCAGTAGTATAGATCGGGGAACGTCGGGCGATACGCAGTATTTT
NA | TRBJ2-1 | TRBV6-1 | 14 | NA | CASMSVGAGNEQFF | TGTGCCAGCATGTCCGTGGGGGCAGGGAATGAGCAGTTCTTC
NA | TRBJ1-2 | TRBV2 | 14 | NA | CASSEAGQIYGYTF | TGTGCCAGCAGTGAAGCAGGACAGATCTATGGCTACACCTTC
NA | TRBJ1-1 | TRBV10-1 | 14 | medium-sized | CASSLTAGGTEAFF | TGCGCCAGCAGTCTGACAGCCGGGGGCACTGAAGCTTTCTTT